This TCR beta chain originates from a study of control samples from healthy donors and cancer patients. Deletions cut 0 bases from V and 8 bases from J, with 14 bases between. CDR3 length: 14 amino acids. CDR1 and CDR2 from the germline V gene are SGHRS and YFSETQ. TCRdb's copy holds only in-frame clones and misses some; the assay was immunoSEQ multiplex PCR. Counted here are about 130,000 clones, 85% to 95% occurring once; the ten biggest clones make up roughly 8.8%. The genes are TRBV5-1 and TRBJ1-2; D possibly corresponds to TRBD1 (6 bases). Material: blood. The TCR comes from a man younger than 35 in good health. CDR3: CASSLEGRGAGYTF. Here the CDR3 DNA reads TGCGCCAGCAGCTTGGAGGGCAGGGGAGCCGGCTACACCTTC. The full variable domain, rest sourced from reference TRBV5-1 and TRBJ1-2, is KAGVTQTPRYLIKTRGQQVTLSCSPISGHRSVSWYQQTPGQGLQFLFEYFSETQRNKGNFPGRFSGRQFSNSRSEMNVSTLELGDSALYLCASSLEGRGAGYTFGSGTRLTVV.